Sequencing of this T cell receptor beta chain was carried out in a study of blood T cell dynamics during melanoma immunotherapy. Germline CDR1 and CDR2: SEHNR and FQNEAQ (reference sequence). Trimming took off 5 bases at V and 4 bases at J, with 21 bases between the two ends. The CDR3 is 16 residues long. The assay was immunoSEQ multiplex PCR, and TCRdb's table has in-frame clones only and misses some. The sample contains 7,000 or so clones, approximately 83% of which appear only once. Documented time point: pre-treatment baseline. One draw preceded checkpoint blockade; another followed its first cycle at week 3. Apart from a couple of fast progressors, RECIST 1.1 response was judged 12 weeks post-infusion. Prior systemic cancer therapy, immunosuppressant use and other active malignancies excluded patients.

The TCR sequence derives from a human donor with melanoma. The V call is TRBV7-9, the J call TRBJ2-7; possibly TRBD2 for D (6 bases). Sequencing used blood, obtained from a patient treated with checkpoint blockade. The CDR3 here is CASSGRTRLETYEQYF. The CDR3 nucleotides read TGTGCCAGCAGCGGCCGCACAAGACTAGAAACATACGAGCAGTACTTC.